The entry that follows covers one TCR beta chain sequence. The data were taken from a study of neoadjuvant anti-PD-1 for oral cavity cancer. Some clones are missing from TCRdb's copy, which holds only in-frame ones; the method was immunoSEQ multiplex PCR. The table lists about 42,000 clones, about three quarters of them singletons, with around 5.1% in the top ten. This sample's time point: after neoadjuvant nivolumab, at surgical resection. The material sequenced was PBMCs, taken after nivolumab (anti-PD-1) treatment. The receptor was derived from a person between 35 and 79 years old with oral cavity squamous cell carcinoma.

CDR3 DNA sequence: TGTGCCAGCAGTGAAGATCGGGGTGTAGCTTTCTTT. It specifies CASSEDRGVAFF. This chain joins TRBV2 and TRBJ1-1; D gene unclear. This CDR3 spans 12 amino acids. Germline V CDR1 and CDR2: SNHLY, FYNNEI. Trimming shortened V by 1 base and J by 10 bases, and 10 bases separated the two germline ends.